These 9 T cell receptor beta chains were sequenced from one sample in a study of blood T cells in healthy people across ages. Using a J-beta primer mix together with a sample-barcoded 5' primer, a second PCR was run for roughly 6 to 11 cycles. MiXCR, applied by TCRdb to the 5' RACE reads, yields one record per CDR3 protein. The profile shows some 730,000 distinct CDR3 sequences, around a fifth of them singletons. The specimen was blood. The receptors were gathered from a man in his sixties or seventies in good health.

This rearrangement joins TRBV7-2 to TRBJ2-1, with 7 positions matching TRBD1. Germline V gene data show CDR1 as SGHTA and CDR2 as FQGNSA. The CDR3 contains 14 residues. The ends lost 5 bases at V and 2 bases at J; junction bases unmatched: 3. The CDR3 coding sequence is TGTGCCAGCAGCGGGACAGCGACCTACAATGAGCAGTTCTTC. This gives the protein CASSGTATYNEQFF. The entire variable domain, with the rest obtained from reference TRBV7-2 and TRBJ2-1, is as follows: GAGVSQSPSNKVTEKGKDVELRCDPISGHTALYWYRQSLGQGLEFLIYFQGNSAPDKSGLPSDRFSAERTGGSVSTLTIQRTQQEDSAVYLCASSGTATYNEQFFGPGTRLTVL.

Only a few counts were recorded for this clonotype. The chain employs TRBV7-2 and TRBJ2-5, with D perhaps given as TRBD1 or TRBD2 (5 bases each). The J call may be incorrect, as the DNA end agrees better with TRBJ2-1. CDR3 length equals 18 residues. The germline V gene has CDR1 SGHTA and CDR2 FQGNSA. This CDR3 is CASSLGRSWDGAYNEQFF. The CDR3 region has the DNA TGTGCCAGCAGCTTAGGACGATCGTGGGACGGGGCTTACAATGAGCAGTTCTTC.

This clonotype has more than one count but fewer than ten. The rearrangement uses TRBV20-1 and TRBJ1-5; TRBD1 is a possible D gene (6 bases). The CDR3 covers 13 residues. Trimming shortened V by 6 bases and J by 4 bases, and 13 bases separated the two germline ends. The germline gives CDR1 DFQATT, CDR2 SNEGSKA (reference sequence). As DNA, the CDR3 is TGCAGTGCGGGGGGCGACAGAAATCAGCCCCAGCATTTT. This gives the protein CSAGGDRNQPQHF.

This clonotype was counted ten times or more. The CDR3 region has the DNA TGTGCCAGCAGCTTAGGCTCAGGAACGGATGAGCAGTTCTTC. This translates into CASSLGSGTDEQFF. This chain links TRBV7-9 with TRBJ2-1; D gene uncertain. This CDR3 contains 14 residues. Germline V gene sequence: CDR1 SEHNR, CDR2 FQNEAQ (reference sequence). Trimming shortened V by 1 base and J by 8 bases, and 12 bases separated the two germline ends.

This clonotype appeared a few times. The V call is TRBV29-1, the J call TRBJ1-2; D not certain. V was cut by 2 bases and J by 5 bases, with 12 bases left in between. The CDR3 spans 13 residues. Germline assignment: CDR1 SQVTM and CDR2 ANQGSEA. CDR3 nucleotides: TGCAGCGTTGAAAAGAGAACAGATTATGGCTACACCTTC. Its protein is CSVEKRTDYGYTF.

The CDR3 bases are TGTGCCAGCACGGGCGGGGTCGTGGATACGCAGTATTTT. Its protein product is CASTGGVVDTQYF. V usage is TRBV12-3 or TRBV12-4 and J usage is TRBJ2-3, with a possible D match to TRBD2 (6 bases). This CDR3 region has 13 residues. Trimming stripped 7 bases from V and 6 bases from J, with 14 bases between.

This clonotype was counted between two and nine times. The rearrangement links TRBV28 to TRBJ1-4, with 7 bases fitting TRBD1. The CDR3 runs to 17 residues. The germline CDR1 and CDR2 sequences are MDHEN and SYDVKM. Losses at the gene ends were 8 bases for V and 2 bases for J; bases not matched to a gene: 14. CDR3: CASGSTGSPGTNEKLFF. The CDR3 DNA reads TGTGCCAGCGGGTCGACAGGGAGCCCAGGGACTAATGAAAAACTGTTTTTT.

CDR3 loop: CASSFRRGEGDTQYF. The CDR3 coding sequence is TGTGCCAGCAGTTTCCGGAGGGGCGAGGGGGATACGCAGTATTTT. The genes are TRBV9 and TRBJ2-3, with D possibly TRBD2 on 6 matching bases. CDR3 length: 15 residues. Germline V CDR1 and CDR2: SGDLS, YYNGEE. Trimming stripped 5 bases from V and 6 bases from J, with 19 bases between.

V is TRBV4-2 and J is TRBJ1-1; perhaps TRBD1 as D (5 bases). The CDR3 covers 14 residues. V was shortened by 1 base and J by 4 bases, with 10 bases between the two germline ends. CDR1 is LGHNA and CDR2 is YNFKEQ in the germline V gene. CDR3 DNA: TGTGCCAGCAGCCAAGGCAGGGCGGTCACTGAAGCTTTCTTT. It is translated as CASSQGRAVTEAFF.